This TCR beta chain is from a study of response to subunit inactivated influenza vaccine. General study findings and limits: The authors put forward the suggestion that each seasonal influenza vaccination may bring in only a limited number of new T cells.

The V segment lost 2 bases and the J segment 6 bases; nucleotides outside the gene matches: 6. CDR3 length: 15 amino acids. Germline CDR1 is MNHEY and CDR2 is SMNVEV (reference sequence). TCRdb re-called the RT-PCR reads through MiXCR, storing one row per CDR3 protein. The repertoire holds 500,000 to 750,000 distinct CDR3 sequences, with 14% as singletons. Comments on this clonotype: Antigen unknown.

This sequence joins TRBV27 and TRBJ2-1, with 8 bases lining up with TRBD1. Sequencing used PBMCs from blood, obtained 11 to 12 days after vaccination. The receptor comes from a man aged 45-60 years who received an inactivated influenza vaccine. CDR3: CASSLVGDRGNEQFF. The CDR3 DNA is TGTGCCAGCAGTTTAGTGGGAGACAGGGGCAATGAGCAGTTCTTC.